Reported below is one T cell receptor beta chain. Antigen unknown. V was trimmed by 2 bases and J by 2 bases, leaving 10 bases between them. The germline CDR1 and CDR2 sequences are MDHEN and SYDVKM. This CDR3 has 14 amino acids. This specimen belongs to a study of shared clonotypes between healthy human individuals. Overall study: Researchers drew samples from a couple of women and a few men aged 18 to 49.

Authors' methods: ImmunoSEQ junction-only sequences lacked quality scores, so their filtering differed. Clones were read by immunoSEQ multiplex PCR, and TCRdb kept only the in-frame ones, dropping some. V and J calls and clone size follow that table, whereas D and trimming were derived from the DNA. The sample lists 1,500,000 or so clones, about 96% occurring once. General study results and limits: Rarefaction indicated that sorted-subset sequencing remained incomplete although depth was large.

The specimen sequenced was naive CD4+ T cells sorted from blood. Noted subset: CD45RA+ positively selected. The sequence derives from a man aged 25 to 45 in good health. J is TRBJ2-7 and V is TRBV28; D ambiguous. The CDR3 bases are TGTGCCAGCAGTTTAGATGGGCTCCCCTACGAGCAGTACTTC. Protein product: CASSLDGLPYEQYF.